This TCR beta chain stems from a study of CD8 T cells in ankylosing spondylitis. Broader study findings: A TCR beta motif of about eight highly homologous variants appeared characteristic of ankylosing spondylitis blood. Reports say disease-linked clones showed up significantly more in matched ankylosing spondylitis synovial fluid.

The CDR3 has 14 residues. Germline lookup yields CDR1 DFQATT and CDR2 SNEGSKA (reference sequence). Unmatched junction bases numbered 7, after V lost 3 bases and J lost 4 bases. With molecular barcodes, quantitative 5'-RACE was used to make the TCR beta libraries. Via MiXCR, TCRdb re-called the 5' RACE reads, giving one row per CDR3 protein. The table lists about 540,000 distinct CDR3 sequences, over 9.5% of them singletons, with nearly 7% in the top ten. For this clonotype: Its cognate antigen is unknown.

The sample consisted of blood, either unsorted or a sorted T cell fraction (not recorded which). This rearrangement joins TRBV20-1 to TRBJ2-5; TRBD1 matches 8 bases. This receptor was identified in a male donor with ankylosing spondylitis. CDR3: CSARWGQVGETQYF. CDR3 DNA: TGCAGTGCTAGGTGGGGACAGGTGGGAGAGACCCAGTACTTC.